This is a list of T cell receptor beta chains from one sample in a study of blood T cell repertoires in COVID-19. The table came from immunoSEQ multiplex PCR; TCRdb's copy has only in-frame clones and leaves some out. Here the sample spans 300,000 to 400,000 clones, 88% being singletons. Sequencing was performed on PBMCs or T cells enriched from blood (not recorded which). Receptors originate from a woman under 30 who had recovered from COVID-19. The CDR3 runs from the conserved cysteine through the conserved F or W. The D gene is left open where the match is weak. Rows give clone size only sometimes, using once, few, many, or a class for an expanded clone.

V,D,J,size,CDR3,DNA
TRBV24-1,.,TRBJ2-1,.,CATSDSQRINEQFF,TGTGCCACCAGTGATTCCCAGCGGATCAATGAGCAGTTCTTC
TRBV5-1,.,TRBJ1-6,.,CASSLRTGNHNSPLHF,TGCGCCAGCAGTCTTAGGACTGGAAACCATAATTCACCCCTCCACTTT
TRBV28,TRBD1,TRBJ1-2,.,CASSFRQGDGYTF,TGTGCCAGCAGTTTTAGACAGGGGGATGGCTACACCTTC
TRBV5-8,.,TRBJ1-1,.,CASSLVRTEAFF,TGTGCCAGCAGCTTGGTCCGGACTGAAGCTTTCTTT
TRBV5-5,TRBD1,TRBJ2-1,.,CASSQGAGSFFFDEQFF,TGTGCCAGCAGTCAGGGGGCGGGGTCCTTCTTTTTCGATGAGCAGTTCTTC
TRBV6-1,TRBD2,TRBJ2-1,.,CASSDSGGAVRSYNEQFF,TGTGCCAGCAGTGACAGCGGGGGGGCTGTAAGGTCCTACAATGAGCAGTTCTTC
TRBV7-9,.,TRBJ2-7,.,CASSLVRGEQYF,TGTGCCAGCAGCTTAGTCAGGGGCGAGCAGTACTTC
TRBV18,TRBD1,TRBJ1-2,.,CASSRTGGGNYGYTF,TGTGCCAGCTCCCGGACAGGGGGAGGAAACTATGGCTACACCTTC
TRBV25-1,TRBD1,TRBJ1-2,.,CASSVFPTGGEFYGYTF,TGTGCCAGCAGTGTTTTCCCGACAGGGGGCGAGTTCTATGGCTACACCTTC
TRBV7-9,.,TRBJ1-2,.,CASSLDSEVGGYTF,TGTGCCAGCAGCCTCGACTCGGAAGTTGGTGGCTACACCTTC
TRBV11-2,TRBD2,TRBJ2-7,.,CASSATTSGGTYEQYF,TGTGCCAGCAGCGCAACGACTAGCGGGGGGACCTACGAGCAGTACTTC
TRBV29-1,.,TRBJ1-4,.,CSVEDDTGPELFF,TGCAGCGTTGAAGATGATACAGGGCCCGAACTGTTTTTT
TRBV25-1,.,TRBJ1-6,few,CASSDNSPYNSPLHF,TGTGCCAGCAGTGATAACAGCCCTTATAATTCACCCCTCCACTTT
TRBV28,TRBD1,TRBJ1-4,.,CASSLGLQGEKLFF,TGTGCCAGCAGTTTGGGCTTACAGGGGGAAAAACTGTTTTTT
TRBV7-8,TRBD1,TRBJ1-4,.,CASSFGTGDEKLFF,TGTGCCAGCAGCTTCGGGACAGGGGATGAAAAACTGTTTTTT
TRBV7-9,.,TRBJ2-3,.,CASSLGLPRGTDTQYF,TGTGCCAGCAGCTTAGGACTACCTCGCGGCACAGATACGCAGTATTTT
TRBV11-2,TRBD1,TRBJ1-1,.,CASSFTLNQGGTEAFF,TGTGCCAGCAGCTTTACCCTGAACCAGGGGGGCACTGAAGCTTTCTTT
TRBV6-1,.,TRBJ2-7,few,CASSEAGQGSHEQYF,TGTGCCAGCAGTGAAGCGGGGCAGGGTAGCCACGAGCAGTACTTC
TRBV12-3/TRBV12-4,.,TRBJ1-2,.,CASSRLRSYTF,TGTGCCAGCAGTCGACTTAGGAGCTACACCTTC
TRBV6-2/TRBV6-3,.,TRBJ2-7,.,CASSYSNERYSYEQYF,TGTGCCAGCAGTTACTCGAATGAGCGGTACTCCTACGAGCAGTACTTC
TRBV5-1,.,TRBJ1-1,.,CASSSSIEQGLVNTEAFF,TGCGCCAGCAGCTCAAGTATCGAACAGGGTCTGGTGAACACTGAAGCTTTCTTT
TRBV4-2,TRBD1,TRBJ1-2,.,CASSTDRFYGYTF,TGTGCCAGCAGTACGGACAGGTTCTATGGCTACACCTTC
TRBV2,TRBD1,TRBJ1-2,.,CALGTGAIPDYGYTF,TGTGCCTTGGGGACAGGGGCGATCCCGGACTATGGCTACACCTTC
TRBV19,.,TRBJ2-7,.,CASSIRLRGPYEQYF,TGTGCCAGTAGTATTCGGTTGCGGGGACCCTACGAGCAGTACTTC
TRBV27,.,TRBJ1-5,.,CASSLFLPQGNQPQHF,TGTGCCAGCAGTTTATTCCTCCCGCAGGGAAATCAGCCCCAGCATTTT
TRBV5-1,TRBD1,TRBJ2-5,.,CASSLGQGWQETQYF,TGCGCCAGCAGCTTGGGACAGGGGTGGCAAGAGACCCAGTACTTC
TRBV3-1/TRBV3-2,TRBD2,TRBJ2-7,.,CASSQEGLAGTYEQYF,TGTGCCAGCAGCCAAGAGGGACTAGCGGGGACTTACGAGCAGTACTTC
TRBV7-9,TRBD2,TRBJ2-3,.,CASSFGLASDTQYF,TGTGCCAGCAGCTTCGGACTAGCCTCAGATACGCAGTATTTT
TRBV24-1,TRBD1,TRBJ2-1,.,CATSETGQGVGNEQFF,TGTGCCACCAGTGAAACAGGACAGGGGGTTGGGAATGAGCAGTTCTTC
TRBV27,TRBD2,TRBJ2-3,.,CASSLEGGLRLAGPDTQYF,TGTGCCAGCAGTTTAGAGGGGGGGTTGAGACTAGCGGGCCCAGATACGCAGTATTTT
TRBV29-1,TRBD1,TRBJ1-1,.,CSVETGVLNTEAFF,TGCAGCGTTGAGACAGGGGTACTGAACACTGAAGCTTTCTTT
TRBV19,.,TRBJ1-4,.,CASSIFEPPVPYEKLFF,TGTGCCAGTAGTATATTCGAGCCTCCTGTACCATATGAAAAACTGTTTTTT
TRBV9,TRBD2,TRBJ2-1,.,CASTDSGGSYNEQFF,TGTGCCAGCACAGATAGCGGGGGCTCCTACAATGAGCAGTTCTTC
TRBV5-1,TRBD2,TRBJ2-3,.,CASSLELAGGSDTQYF,TGCGCCAGCAGCTTGGAATTAGCGGGGGGTTCAGATACGCAGTATTTT
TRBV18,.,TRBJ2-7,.,CASSPILGGTQASYEQYF,TGTGCCAGCTCACCAATACTAGGCGGGACTCAGGCGTCCTACGAGCAGTACTTC
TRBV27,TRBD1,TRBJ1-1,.,CASRIWTGGQWDTEAFF,TGTGCCAGCAGAATATGGACAGGGGGCCAATGGGACACTGAAGCTTTCTTT
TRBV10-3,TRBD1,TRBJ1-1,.,CAISGQGATDTEAFF,TGTGCCATCAGTGGGCAGGGGGCTACTGACACTGAAGCTTTCTTT
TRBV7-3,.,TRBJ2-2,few,CASSLADKNTGELFF,TGTGCCAGCAGCTTAGCGGACAAGAACACCGGGGAGCTGTTTTTT
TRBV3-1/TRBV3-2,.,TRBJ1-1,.,CASSRRDSEAFF,TGTGCCAGCAGCCGAAGGGACTCTGAAGCTTTCTTT
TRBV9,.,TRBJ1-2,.,CASSVGSGPNYGYTF,TGTGCCAGCAGCGTAGGCTCCGGTCCAAACTATGGCTACACCTTC
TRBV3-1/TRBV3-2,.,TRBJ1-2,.,CASSPAAPGHIYGYTF,TGTGCCAGCAGCCCCGCGGCTCCGGGACATATCTATGGCTACACCTTC
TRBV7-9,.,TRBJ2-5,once,CASSLQETQYF,TGTGCCAGCAGCCTTCAAGAGACCCAGTACTTC
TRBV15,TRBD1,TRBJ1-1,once,CATSRGGLTGAMNTEAFF,TGTGCCACCAGCAGAGGGGGATTGACAGGGGCCATGAACACTGAAGCTTTCTTT
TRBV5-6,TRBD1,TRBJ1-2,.,CASSQAGTGYGYTF,TGTGCCAGCAGTCAAGCCGGGACAGGGTATGGCTACACCTTC
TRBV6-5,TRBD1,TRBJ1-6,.,CASSLDRYNSPLHF,TGTGCCAGCAGTCTGGACAGGTACAATTCACCCCTCCACTTT
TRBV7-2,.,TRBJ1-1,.,CASSLPLNNQGNPEAFF,TGTGCCAGCAGCTTACCCTTAAATAATCAGGGAAATCCTGAAGCTTTCTTT
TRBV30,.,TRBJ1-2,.,CAWSWGLDYGYTF,TGTGCCTGGAGTTGGGGGCTAGACTATGGCTACACCTTC
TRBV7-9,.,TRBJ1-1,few,CASSLADRYEAFF,TGTGCCAGCAGCTTAGCGGACAGATATGAAGCTTTCTTT
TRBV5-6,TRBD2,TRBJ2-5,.,CASSRFEAGGKTQYF,TGTGCCAGCAGCCGGTTCGAGGCGGGGGGAAAGACCCAGTACTTC
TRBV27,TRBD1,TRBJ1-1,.,CASSSTGEFKAFF,TGTGCCAGCAGTTCAACAGGGGAATTTAAAGCTTTCTTT
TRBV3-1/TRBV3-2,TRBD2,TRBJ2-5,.,CASSLLAGKETQYF,TGTGCCAGCAGCCTCTTAGCGGGAAAAGAGACCCAGTACTTC
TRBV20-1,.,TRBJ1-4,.,CSASDGLASEKLFF,TGCAGTGCTAGTGACGGTCTAGCTAGTGAAAAACTGTTTTTT
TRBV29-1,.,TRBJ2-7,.,CSAGEEYEQYF,TGCAGCGCCGGGGAAGAGTACGAGCAGTACTTC
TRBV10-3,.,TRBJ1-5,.,CAISGDRTDQPQHF,TGTGCCATCAGTGGCGACAGGACCGATCAGCCCCAGCATTTT
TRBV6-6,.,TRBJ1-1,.,CASTLGTEAFF,TGTGCCAGCACCCTCGGGACTGAAGCTTTCTTT
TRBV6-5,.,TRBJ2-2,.,CATNPGLNTGELFF,TGTGCCACCAATCCGGGACTTAACACCGGGGAGCTGTTTTTT